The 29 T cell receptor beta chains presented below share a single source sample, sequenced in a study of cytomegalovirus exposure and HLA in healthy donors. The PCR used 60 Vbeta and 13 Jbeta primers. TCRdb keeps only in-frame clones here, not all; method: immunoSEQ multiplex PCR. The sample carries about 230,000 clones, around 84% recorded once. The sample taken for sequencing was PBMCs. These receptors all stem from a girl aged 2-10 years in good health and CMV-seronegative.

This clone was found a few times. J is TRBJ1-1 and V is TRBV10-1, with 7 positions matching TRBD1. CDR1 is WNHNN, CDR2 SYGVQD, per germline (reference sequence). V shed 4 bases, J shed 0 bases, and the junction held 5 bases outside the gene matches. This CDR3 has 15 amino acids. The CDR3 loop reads CASSATGELNTEAFF. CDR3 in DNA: TGCGCCAGCAGTGCCACAGGGGAACTGAACACTGAAGCTTTCTTT.

The CDR3 DNA reads TGTGCCAGCAGGGGCCCCGGGACTAGCACAGATACGCAGTATTTT. It translates to CASRGPGTSTDTQYF. The J gene is TRBJ2-3, the V gene TRBV2; tentatively, D is TRBD2 (6 bases). The ends were cut back, 6 bases at V and 0 bases at J, with 13 bases in the middle. Germline lookup yields CDR1 SNHLY and CDR2 FYNNEI. The CDR3 loop spans 15 amino acids.

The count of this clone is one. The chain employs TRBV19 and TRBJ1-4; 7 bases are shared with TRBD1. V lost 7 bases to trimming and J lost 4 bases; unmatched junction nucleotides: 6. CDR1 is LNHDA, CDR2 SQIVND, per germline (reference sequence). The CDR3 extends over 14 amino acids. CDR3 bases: TGTGCCAGTAAGGCCGGGGACAGTAATGAAAAACTGTTTTTT. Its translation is CASKAGDSNEKLFF.

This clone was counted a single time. Here the CDR3 DNA reads TGTGCCAGCAGCCCGACTAGCGAGAATGAGCAGTTCTTC. Protein sequence: CASSPTSENEQFF. V usage is TRBV7-7 and J usage is TRBJ2-1; 8 nucleotides line up with TRBD2. The CDR3 is made up of 13 amino acids. The ends lost 5 bases at V and 7 bases at J; junction bases unmatched: 4. Germline lookup yields CDR1 SSHAT and CDR2 FNYEAQ (reference sequence).

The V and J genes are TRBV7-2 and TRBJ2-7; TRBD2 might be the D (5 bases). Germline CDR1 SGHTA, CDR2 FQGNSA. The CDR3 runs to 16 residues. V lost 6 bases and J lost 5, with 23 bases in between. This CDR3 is CASSFTGTSALHEQYF. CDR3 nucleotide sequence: TGTGCCAGCAGTTTTACGGGAACCTCGGCGCTCCACGAGCAGTACTTC.

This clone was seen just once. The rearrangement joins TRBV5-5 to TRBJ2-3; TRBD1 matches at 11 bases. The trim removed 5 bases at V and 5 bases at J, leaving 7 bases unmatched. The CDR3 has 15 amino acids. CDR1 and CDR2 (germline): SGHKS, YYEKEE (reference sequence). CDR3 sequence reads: CASSSGTGGRDTQYF. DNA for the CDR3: TGTGCCAGCAGTTCCGGGACAGGGGGGAGAGATACGCAGTATTTT.

The CDR3 DNA reads TGTGCCATCAGTGATACAGGGCGCGATGGCTACACCTTC. Protein sequence: CAISDTGRDGYTF. The J gene is TRBJ1-2, the V gene TRBV10-3; D possibly corresponds to TRBD1 (6 bases). V lost 3 bases and J lost 6, with 11 bases in between. Germline V CDR1 and CDR2: ENHRY, SYGVKD. The CDR3 extends over 13 amino acids.

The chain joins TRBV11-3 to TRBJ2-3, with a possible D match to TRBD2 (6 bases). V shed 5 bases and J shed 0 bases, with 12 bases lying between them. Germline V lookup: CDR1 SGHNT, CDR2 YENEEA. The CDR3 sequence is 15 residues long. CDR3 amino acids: CASSPRGGSTDTQYF. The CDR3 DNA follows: TGTGCCAGCAGCCCGCGGGGCGGGAGCACAGATACGCAGTATTTT.

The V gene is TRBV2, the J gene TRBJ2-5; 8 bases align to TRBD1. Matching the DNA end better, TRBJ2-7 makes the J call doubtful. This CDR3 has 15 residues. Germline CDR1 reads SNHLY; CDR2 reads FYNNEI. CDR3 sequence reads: CASSEWTGLNYEQYF. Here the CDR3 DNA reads TGTGCCAGCAGTGAGTGGACAGGGCTAAACTACGAGCAGTACTTC.

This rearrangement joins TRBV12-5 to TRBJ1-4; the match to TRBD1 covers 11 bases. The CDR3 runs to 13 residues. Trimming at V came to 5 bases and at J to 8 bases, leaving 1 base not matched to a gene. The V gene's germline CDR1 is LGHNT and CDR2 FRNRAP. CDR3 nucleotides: TGTGCTAGTGGTAGGGACAGGGGGGAAAAACTGTTTTTT. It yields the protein CASGRDRGEKLFF.

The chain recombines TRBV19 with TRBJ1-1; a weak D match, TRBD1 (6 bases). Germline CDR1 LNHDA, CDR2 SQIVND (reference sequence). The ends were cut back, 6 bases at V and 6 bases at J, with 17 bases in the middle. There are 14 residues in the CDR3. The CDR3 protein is CASRRDLGTPEAFF. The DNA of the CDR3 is TGTGCCAGTAGGAGGGATTTAGGGACACCTGAAGCTTTCTTT.

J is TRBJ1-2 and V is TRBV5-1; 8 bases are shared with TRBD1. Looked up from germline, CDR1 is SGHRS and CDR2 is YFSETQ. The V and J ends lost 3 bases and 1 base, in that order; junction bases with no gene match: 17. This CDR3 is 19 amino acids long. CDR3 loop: CASSSLRTGTLDINYGYTF. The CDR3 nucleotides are TGCGCCAGCAGCTCTCTACGGACAGGGACCCTTGACATTAACTATGGCTACACCTTC. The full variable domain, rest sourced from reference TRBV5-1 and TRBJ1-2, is KAGVTQTPRYLIKTRGQQVTLSCSPISGHRSVSWYQQTPGQGLQFLFEYFSETQRNKGNFPGRFSGRQFSNSRSEMNVSTLELGDSALYLCASSSLRTGTLDINYGYTFGSGTRLTVV.

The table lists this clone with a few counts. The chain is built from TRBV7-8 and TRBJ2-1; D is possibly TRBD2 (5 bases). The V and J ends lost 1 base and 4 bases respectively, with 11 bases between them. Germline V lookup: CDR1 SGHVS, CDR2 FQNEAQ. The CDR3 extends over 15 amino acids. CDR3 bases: TGTGCCAGCAGCTTAGACGCACTAGTATACAATGAGCAGTTCTTC. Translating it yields CASSLDALVYNEQFF.

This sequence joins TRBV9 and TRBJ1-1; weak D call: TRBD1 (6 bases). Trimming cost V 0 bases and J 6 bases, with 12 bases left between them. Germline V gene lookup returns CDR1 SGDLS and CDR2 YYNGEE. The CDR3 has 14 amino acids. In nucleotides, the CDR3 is TGTGCCAGCAGCGTAGGGGGGACATTCGCTGAAGCTTTCTTT. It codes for CASSVGGTFAEAFF.

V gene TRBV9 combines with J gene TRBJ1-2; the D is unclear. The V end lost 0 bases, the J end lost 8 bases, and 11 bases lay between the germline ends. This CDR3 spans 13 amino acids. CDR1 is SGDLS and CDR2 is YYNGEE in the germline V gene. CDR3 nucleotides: TGTGCCAGCAGCGTAGGGTCTGGTGAGGGCTACACCTTC. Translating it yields CASSVGSGEGYTF.

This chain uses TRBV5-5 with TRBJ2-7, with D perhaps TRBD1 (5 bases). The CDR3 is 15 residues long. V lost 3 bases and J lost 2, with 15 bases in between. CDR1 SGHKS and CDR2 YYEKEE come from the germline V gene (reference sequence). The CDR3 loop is CASSYWTLNAYEQYF. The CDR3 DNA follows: TGTGCCAGCAGCTATTGGACACTTAACGCCTACGAGCAGTACTTC.

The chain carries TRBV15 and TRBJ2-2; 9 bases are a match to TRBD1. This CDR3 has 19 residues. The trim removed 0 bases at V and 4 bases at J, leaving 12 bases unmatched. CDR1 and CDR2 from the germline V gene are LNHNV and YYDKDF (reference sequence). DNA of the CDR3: TGTGCCACCAGCAGAGAGTCGTTTATAGGGACAGGGTTCACCGGGGAGCTGTTTTTT. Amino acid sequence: CATSRESFIGTGFTGELFF.

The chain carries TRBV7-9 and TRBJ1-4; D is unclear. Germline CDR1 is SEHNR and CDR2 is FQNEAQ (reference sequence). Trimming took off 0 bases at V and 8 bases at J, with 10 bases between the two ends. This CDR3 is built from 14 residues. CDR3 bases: TGTGCCAGCAGCTTAGCGGGAGGCGGAGAAAAACTGTTTTTT. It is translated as CASSLAGGGEKLFF.

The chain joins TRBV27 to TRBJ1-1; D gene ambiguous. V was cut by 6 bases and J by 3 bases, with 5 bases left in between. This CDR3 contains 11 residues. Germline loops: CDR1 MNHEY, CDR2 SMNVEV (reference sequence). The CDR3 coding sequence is TGTGCCAGCAGACGGTACACTGAAGCTTTCTTT. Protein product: CASRRYTEAFF.

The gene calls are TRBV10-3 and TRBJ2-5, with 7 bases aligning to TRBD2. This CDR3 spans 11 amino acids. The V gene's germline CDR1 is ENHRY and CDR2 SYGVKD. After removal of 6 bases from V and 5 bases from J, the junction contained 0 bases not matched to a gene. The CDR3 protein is CAIRRGETQYF. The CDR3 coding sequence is TGTGCCATCAGGCGGGGGGAGACCCAGTACTTC.

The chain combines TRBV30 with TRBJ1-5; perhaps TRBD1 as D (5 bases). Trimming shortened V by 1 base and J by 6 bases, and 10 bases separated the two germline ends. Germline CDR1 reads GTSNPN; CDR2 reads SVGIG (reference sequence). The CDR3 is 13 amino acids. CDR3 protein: CAWSEQGGQPQHF. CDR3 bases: TGTGCCTGGAGTGAGCAGGGAGGTCAGCCCCAGCATTTT.

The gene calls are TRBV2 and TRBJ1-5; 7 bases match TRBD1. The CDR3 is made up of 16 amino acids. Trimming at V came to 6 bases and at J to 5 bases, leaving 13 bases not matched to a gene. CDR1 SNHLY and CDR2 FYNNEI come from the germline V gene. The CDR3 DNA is TGTGCCAGCAGGGACGACAGGGAAGGAACGGATCAGCCCCAGCATTTT. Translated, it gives CASRDDREGTDQPQHF.

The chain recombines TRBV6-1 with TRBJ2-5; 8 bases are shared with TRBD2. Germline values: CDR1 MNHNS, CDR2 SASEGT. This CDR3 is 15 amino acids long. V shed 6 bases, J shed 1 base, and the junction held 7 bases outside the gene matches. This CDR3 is CASRTLADPQETQYF. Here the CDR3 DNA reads TGTGCCAGCAGGACACTAGCGGACCCCCAAGAGACCCAGTACTTC.

The CDR3 reads CASSEQTSAITYEQYF. The DNA for the CDR3 is TGCGCCAGCAGCGAACAGACTAGCGCGATAACCTACGAGCAGTACTTC. The rearrangement uses TRBV4-1 and TRBJ2-7; 8 bases fit TRBD2. Germline-derived CDR1 and CDR2 are MGHRA and YSYEKL. CDR3 size: 16 residues. The junction had 11 bases not matched to a gene; V was cut back by 5 bases and J by 2 bases.

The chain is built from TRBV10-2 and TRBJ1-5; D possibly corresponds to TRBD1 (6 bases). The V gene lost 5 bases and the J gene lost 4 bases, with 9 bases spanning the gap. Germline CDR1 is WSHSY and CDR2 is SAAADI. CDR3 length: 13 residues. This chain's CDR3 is CASSSGANQPQHF. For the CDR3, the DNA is TGCGCCAGCAGTTCAGGGGCTAATCAGCCCCAGCATTTT.

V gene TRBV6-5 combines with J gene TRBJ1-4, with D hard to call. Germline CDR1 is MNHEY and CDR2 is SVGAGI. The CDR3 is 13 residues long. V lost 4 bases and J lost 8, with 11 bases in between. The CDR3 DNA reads TGTGCCAGCAGTTCCCGCGAGGCCGAAAAACTGTTTTTT. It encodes CASSSREAEKLFF.

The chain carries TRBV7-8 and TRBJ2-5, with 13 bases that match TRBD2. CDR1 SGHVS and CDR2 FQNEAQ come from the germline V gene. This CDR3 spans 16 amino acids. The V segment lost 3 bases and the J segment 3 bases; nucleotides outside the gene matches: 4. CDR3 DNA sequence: TGTGCCAGCAGCTTCCGACTAGCGGGGGGAAAAGAGACCCAGTACTTC. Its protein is CASSFRLAGGKETQYF.

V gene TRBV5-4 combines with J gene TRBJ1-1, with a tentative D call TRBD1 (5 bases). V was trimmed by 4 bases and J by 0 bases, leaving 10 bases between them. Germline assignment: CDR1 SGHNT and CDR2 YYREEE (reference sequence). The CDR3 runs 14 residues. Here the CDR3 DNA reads TGTGCCAGCAGCCCCTGGGGCATGAACACTGAAGCTTTCTTT. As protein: CASSPWGMNTEAFF.

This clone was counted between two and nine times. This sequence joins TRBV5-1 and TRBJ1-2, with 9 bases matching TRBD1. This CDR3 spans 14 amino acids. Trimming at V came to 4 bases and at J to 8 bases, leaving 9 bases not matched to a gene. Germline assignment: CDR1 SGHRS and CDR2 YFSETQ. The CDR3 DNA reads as TGCGCCAGCAGCCCAGAGCCGGGGACAGGGGGCTACACCTTC. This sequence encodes CASSPEPGTGGYTF. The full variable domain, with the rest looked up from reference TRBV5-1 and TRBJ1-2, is KAGVTQTPRYLIKTRGQQVTLSCSPISGHRSVSWYQQTPGQGLQFLFEYFSETQRNKGNFPGRFSGRQFSNSRSEMNVSTLELGDSALYLCASSPEPGTGGYTFGSGTRLTVV.